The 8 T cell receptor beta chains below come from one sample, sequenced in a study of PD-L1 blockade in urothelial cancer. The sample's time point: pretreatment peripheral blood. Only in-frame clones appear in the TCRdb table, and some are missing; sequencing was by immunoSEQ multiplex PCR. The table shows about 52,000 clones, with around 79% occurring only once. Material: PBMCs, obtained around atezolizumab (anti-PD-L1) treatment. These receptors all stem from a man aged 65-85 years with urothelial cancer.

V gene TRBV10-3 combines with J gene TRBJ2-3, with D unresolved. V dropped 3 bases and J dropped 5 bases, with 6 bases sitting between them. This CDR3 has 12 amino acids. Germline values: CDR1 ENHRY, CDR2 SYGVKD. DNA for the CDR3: TGTGCCATCAGTGATCCCGTAGATACGCAGTATTTT. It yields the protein CAISDPVDTQYF.

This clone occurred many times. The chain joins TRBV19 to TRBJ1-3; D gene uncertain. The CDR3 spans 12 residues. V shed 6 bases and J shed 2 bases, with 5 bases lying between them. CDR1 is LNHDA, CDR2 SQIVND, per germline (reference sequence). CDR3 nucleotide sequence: TGTGCCAGTAGAGAGGCTGGAAACACCATATATTTT. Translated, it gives CASREAGNTIYF.

The CDR3 is CASSMVGRGYTF. The CDR3 nucleotides read TGTGCCAGTAGTATGGTGGGGCGAGGCTACACCTTC. The V call is TRBV19, the J call TRBJ1-2; TRBD1 might be the D (5 bases). V was trimmed by 3 bases and J by 8 bases, leaving 10 bases between them. The length of the CDR3 is 12 residues. The germline V gene has CDR1 LNHDA and CDR2 SQIVND (reference sequence).

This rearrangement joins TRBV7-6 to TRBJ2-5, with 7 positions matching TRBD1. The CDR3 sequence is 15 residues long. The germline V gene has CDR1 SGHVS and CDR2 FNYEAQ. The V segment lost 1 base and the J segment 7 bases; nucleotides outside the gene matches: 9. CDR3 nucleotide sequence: TGTGCCAGCAGCTTAGGACAGGGCCGGTTGGGGACCCAGTACTTC. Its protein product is CASSLGQGRLGTQYF.

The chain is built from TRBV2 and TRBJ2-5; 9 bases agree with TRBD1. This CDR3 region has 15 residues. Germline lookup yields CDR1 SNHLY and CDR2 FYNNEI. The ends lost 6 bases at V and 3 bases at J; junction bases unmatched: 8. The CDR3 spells CASRRPGQGEETQYF. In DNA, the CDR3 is TGTGCCAGCAGAAGACCGGGACAGGGAGAAGAGACCCAGTACTTC.

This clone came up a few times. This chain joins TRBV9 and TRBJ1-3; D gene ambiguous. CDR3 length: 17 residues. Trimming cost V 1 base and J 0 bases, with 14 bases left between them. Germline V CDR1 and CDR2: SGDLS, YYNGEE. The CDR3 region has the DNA TGTGCCAGCAGCGTATCTCCAGGTTCTTTCTCTGGAAACACCATATATTTT. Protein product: CASSVSPGSFSGNTIYF.

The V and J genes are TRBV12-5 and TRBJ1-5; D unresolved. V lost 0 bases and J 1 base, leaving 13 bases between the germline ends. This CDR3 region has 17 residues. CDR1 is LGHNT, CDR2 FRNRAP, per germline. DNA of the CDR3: TGTGCTAGTGGTTTGGTAACGATCGAGGTGAGCAATCAGCCCCAGCATTTT. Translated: CASGLVTIEVSNQPQHF.

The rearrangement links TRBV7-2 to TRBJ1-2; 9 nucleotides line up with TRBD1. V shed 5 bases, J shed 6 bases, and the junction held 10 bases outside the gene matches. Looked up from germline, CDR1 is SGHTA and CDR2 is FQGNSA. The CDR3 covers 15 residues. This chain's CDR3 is CASSRQGGTLHGYTF. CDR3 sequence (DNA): TGTGCCAGCAGCCGACAGGGGGGGACACTCCATGGCTACACCTTC.